There are many counts of the clone carrying this TCR beta chain. This record belongs to a study of human T cells and chemical hapten exposure. Authors' analysis steps: Samples contained a median of roughly 93,000 TCRs, with a range of about 23,224 to 700,000. TCRdb processed the RACE reads anew with MiXCR; each CDR3 protein has one entry. These V and J calls rely on TCRdb rather than the paper's analysis. The sample contains over 300,000 distinct CDR3 sequences, approximately 5.1% of which appear only once. Time point denoted: pre-sensitization, week 0. Sample treatment: therapeutic diphenylcyclopropenone sensitization with weekly scalp DPC. Germline CDR1 is SGDLS and CDR2 is YYNGEE. The CDR3 is 14 residues long. V was clipped by 1 base and J by 3 bases, with 10 bases between them.

The chain carries TRBV9 and TRBJ1-1; D is perhaps TRBD1 (6 bases). This specimen was whole blood, taken in connection with sensitization to the hapten diphenylcyclopropenone (DPC). The receptor's source is a woman in her forties or fifties with alopecia areata. Some clones in this sample may be carry-over from other donors' samples. The CDR3 protein is CASSVFSGDTEAFF. Here the CDR3 DNA reads TGTGCCAGCAGCGTATTTTCAGGGGACACTGAAGCTTTCTTT.